Below are 5 T cell receptor beta chains sequenced from a single sample in a study of post-analysis software for immune sequencing data. Study-wide points: Five TRBV segments were more frequent in patients than controls; TRBV5-6, TRBV5-1 and TRBV20-1 belonged to this group.

No antigen has been assigned to these receptors. Included in the TCR beta cDNA libraries were unique molecular identifiers. In TCRdb, the PCR reads were re-called with MiXCR into one record per CDR3 protein. Of about 570,000 distinct CDR3 sequences in the sample, around 34% were seen once. The sequenced sample consisted of blood. Every receptor here comes from a girl under 18 with multiple sclerosis.

This clonotype appeared a few times. The chain employs TRBV27 and TRBJ2-6; D call uncertain. V lost 0 bases and J lost 3, with 6 bases in between. The germline CDR1 and CDR2 sequences are MNHEY and SMNVEV (reference sequence). The CDR3 extends over 15 amino acids. The CDR3: CASSLSGFGANVLTF. The DNA of the CDR3 is TGTGCCAGCAGTTTATCTGGCTTTGGGGCCAACGTCCTGACTTTC.

This clonotype was seen ten or more times. The chain links TRBV12-3 or TRBV12-4 to TRBJ2-5, with D tentatively TRBD2 (5 bases). Trimming shortened V by 6 bases and J by 5 bases, and 16 bases separated the two germline ends. The CDR3 extends over 14 amino acids. The CDR3 DNA is TGTGCCAGCAGCCCCAGCGGTGGGTCGGAGACCCAGTACTTC. This codes for CASSPSGGSETQYF.

With respect to this clonotype: The CDR3 does not end in the conserved phenylalanine or tryptophan, so this is likely a read error. This sequence joins TRBV20-1 and TRBJ2-1, with 12 positions matching TRBD2. This CDR3 is built from 17 residues. The germline gives CDR1 DFQATT, CDR2 SNEGSKA (reference sequence). V shed 2 bases, J shed 2 bases, and the junction held 7 bases outside the gene matches. The CDR3 loop reads CSARMPSGGAAYNEQFL. CDR3 DNA sequence: TGCAGTGCTAGAATGCCTAGCGGGGGGGCTGCCTACAATGAGCAGTTCTTA.

Ten or more counts support this clonotype. This chain links TRBV20-1 with TRBJ2-5; D gene unclear. CDR1 DFQATT and CDR2 SNEGSKA come from the germline V gene (reference sequence). V lost 5 bases to trimming and J lost 2 bases, with 15 bases between them. CDR3 length: 14 amino acids. The CDR3 coding sequence is TGCAGTGCTGAGGCCCACGGGCCTCAAGAGACCCAGTACTTC. Protein: CSAEAHGPQETQYF.

This clonotype was picked up a small number of times. V and J are TRBV5-1 and TRBJ2-3; 7 bases map to TRBD1. CDR1 SGHRS and CDR2 YFSETQ come from the germline V gene. Unmatched junction bases numbered 6, after V lost 0 bases and J lost 2 bases. The CDR3 totals 16 residues. The CDR3 spells CASSLGIDRVTDTQYF. The CDR3 DNA sequence: TGCGCCAGCAGCTTGGGGATCGACAGGGTCACAGATACGCAGTATTTT.